The 3 T cell receptor beta chains listed next were all sequenced from one sample in a study of T cell responses to AZD1222 COVID-19 vaccine (dated by TCRdb to the early 2020s). The library relied on the immunoSEQ multiplex PCR assay. Not all clones reach the TCRdb copy of this immuneACCESS table, which keeps in-frame sequences only. Checked studies attribute under half of the gap to unresolved V genes and leave the rest unexplained. The sample table records about 120,000 clones; around 92% of these occur just once. 11% to 15% of the sample is held by the ten biggest clonotypes. Sample time point, as interpreted from the label and publication: baseline before first vaccination. Specimen: peripheral blood, collected on day 0 of AZD1222 vaccination. These receptors all stem from an adult in good health.

This chain joins TRBV2 and TRBJ1-4; D gene ambiguous. The V end was cut by 7 bases, the J end by 6 bases, with 9 bases between. CDR1 is SNHLY and CDR2 is FYNNEI in the germline V gene. The CDR3 has 12 amino acids. The CDR3 bases are TGTGCCAGCAAGAAGGACCATGAAAAACTGTTTTTT. It encodes CASKKDHEKLFF.

This chain joins TRBV4-1 and TRBJ2-5, with a weak D call TRBD1 (5 bases). V was clipped by 0 bases and J by 1 base, with 9 bases between them. The CDR3 spans 15 residues. Per the germline V gene, CDR1 is MGHRA and CDR2 is YSYEKL. CDR3 in amino acids: CASSQEAGIQETQYF. The CDR3 region has the DNA TGCGCCAGCAGCCAAGAGGCAGGGATCCAAGAGACCCAGTACTTC.

This chain uses TRBV7-2 with TRBJ2-3; 8 bases align to TRBD1. Unmatched junction bases numbered 11, after V lost 4 bases and J lost 5 bases. The CDR3 runs to 16 residues. Germline V gene sequence: CDR1 SGHTA, CDR2 FQGNSA. For the CDR3, the DNA is TGTGCCAGCAGCTCCCCGCCGGACAGGGTGGGAGATACGCAGTATTTT. This sequence encodes CASSSPPDRVGDTQYF. Combining the CDR3 with reference TRBV7-2 and TRBJ2-3 gives the whole variable domain GAGVSQSPSNKVTEKGKDVELRCDPISGHTALYWYRQSLGQGLEFLIYFQGNSAPDKSGLPSDRFSAERTGGSVSTLTIQRTQQEDSAVYLCASSSPPDRVGDTQYFGPGTRLTVL.